This TCR beta chain was profiled in a study of blood T cells in healthy people across ages. The use of a sample-barcoded 5' primer and a J-beta primer mix characterized a second PCR of roughly 6 to 11 cycles. TCRdb processed the 5' RACE reads anew with MiXCR; each CDR3 protein has one entry. This table holds around 2 million distinct CDR3 sequences, approximately 40% found once. Details on this clonotype: A read error may produce the germline difference seen at one junction end.

This receptor was taken from a human donor in good health. Source material: blood.

The CDR3 here is CSVGPSGFETRYF. The CDR3 DNA reads TGCAGCGTTGGGCCAAGTGGATTTGAGACCCGGTACTTC. V usage is TRBV29-1 and J usage is TRBJ2-5; D is undetermined. This CDR3 contains 13 residues. The germline CDR1 and CDR2 sequences are SQVTM and ANQGSEA.